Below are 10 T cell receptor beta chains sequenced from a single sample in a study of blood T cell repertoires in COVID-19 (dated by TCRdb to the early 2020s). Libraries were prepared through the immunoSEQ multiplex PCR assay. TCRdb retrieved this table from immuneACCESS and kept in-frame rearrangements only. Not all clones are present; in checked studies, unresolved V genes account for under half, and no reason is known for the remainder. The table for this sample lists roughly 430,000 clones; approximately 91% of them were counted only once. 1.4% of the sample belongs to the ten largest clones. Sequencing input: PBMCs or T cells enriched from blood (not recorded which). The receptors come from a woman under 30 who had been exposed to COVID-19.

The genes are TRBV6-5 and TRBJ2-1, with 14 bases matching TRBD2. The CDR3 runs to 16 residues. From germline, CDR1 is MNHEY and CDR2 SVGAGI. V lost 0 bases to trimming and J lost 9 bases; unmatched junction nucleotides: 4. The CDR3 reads CASSYSGTSGRSEQFF. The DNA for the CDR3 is TGTGCCAGCAGTTACTCCGGGACTAGCGGGAGAAGTGAGCAGTTCTTC.

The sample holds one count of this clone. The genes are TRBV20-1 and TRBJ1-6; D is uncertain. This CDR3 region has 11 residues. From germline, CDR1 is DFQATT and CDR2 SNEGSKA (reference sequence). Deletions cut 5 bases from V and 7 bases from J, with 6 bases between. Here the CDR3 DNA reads TGCAGTGCTCTCCAGAATTCACCCCTCCACTTT. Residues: CSALQNSPLHF.

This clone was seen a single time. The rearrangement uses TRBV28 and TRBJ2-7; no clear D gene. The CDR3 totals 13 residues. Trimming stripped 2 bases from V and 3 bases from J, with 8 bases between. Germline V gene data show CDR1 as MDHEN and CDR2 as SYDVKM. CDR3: CASSLTSNYEQYF. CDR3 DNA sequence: TGTGCCAGCAGTTTAACGTCTAACTACGAGCAGTACTTC.

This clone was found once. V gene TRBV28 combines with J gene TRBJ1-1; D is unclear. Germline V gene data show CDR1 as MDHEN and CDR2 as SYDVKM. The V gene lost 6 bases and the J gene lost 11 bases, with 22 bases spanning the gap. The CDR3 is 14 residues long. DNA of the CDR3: TGTGCCAGCAGCCAAAGAGGACCGCGGGCTAGGGCTTTCTTT. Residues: CASSQRGPRARAFF.

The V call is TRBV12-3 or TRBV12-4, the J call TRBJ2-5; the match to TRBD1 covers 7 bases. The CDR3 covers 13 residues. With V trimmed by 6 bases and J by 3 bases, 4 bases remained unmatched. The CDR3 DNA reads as TGTGCCAGCAGAGCTACAGGGGAAGAGACCCAGTACTTC. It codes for CASRATGEETQYF.

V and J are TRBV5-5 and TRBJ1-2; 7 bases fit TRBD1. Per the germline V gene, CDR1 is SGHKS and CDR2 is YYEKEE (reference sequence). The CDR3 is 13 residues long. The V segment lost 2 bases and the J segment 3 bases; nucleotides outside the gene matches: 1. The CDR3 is CASSFDRDYGYTF. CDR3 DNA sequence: TGTGCCAGCAGCTTCGACAGGGACTATGGCTACACCTTC.

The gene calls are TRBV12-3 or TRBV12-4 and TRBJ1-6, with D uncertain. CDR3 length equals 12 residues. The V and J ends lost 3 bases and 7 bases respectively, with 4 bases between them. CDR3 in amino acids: CASSFRNSPLHF. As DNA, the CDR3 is TGTGCCAGCAGTTTCAGGAATTCACCCCTCCACTTT.

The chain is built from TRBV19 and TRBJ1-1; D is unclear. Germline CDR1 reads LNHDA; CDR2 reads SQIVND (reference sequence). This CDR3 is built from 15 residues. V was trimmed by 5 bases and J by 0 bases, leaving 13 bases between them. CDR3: CASSQAIYMNTEAFF. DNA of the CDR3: TGTGCCAGTAGTCAGGCCATTTACATGAACACTGAAGCTTTCTTT.

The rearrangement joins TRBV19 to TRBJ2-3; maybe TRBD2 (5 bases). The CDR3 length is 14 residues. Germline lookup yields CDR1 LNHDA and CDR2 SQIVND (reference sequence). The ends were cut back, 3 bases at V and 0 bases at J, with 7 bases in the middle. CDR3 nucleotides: TGTGCCAGTAGTATGGGCGGGAGCACAGATACGCAGTATTTT. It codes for CASSMGGSTDTQYF.

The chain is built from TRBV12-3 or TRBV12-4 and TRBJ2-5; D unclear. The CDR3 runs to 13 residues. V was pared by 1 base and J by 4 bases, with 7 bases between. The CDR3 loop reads CASSLDQRETQYF. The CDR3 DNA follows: TGTGCCAGCAGTTTAGACCAGCGAGAGACCCAGTACTTC.